The sequence of this T cell receptor (beta chain) was determined in a study of vaccination effects on CD4 cells after COVID-19. The CDR3 consists of 14 residues. Germline V CDR1 and CDR2: LGHDT, YNNKEL (reference sequence). Trimming removed 0 bases at V and 7 bases at J, with 12 bases between. Prior to sequencing, the ViraFEST assay stimulated PBMC with viral peptide pools, which expanded the antigen-specific CD4+ T cells. CD4+ T cells were isolated after approximately 10 days of culture. Among the vaccine recipients, none had a prior SARS-CoV-2 infection, and nucleocapsid antibodies were negative. Profiling relied on immunoSEQ multiplex PCR, and the TCRdb table lists in-frame clones only, not all of them. Of 40,000 to 45,000 clones detected, more than 60% appear once; the ten largest clones hold roughly 25%. As to this clone: Its antigen remains unidentified.

The material sequenced was CD4+ T cells from PBMCs cultured with HCoV-OC43 spike peptides, taken before COVID-19 vaccination. Subset given: HCoV-OC43 spike overlapping peptide pool stimulation. The clonotype originates from a human donor who received a COVID-19 vaccine. The rearrangement links TRBV3-1 (or the pseudogene TRBV3-2) to TRBJ2-5; weak D call: TRBD1 (5 bases). CDR3 bases: TGTGCCAGCAGCCAAGATGCTGGAAGGGGGACCCAGTACTTC. As protein: CASSQDAGRGTQYF.